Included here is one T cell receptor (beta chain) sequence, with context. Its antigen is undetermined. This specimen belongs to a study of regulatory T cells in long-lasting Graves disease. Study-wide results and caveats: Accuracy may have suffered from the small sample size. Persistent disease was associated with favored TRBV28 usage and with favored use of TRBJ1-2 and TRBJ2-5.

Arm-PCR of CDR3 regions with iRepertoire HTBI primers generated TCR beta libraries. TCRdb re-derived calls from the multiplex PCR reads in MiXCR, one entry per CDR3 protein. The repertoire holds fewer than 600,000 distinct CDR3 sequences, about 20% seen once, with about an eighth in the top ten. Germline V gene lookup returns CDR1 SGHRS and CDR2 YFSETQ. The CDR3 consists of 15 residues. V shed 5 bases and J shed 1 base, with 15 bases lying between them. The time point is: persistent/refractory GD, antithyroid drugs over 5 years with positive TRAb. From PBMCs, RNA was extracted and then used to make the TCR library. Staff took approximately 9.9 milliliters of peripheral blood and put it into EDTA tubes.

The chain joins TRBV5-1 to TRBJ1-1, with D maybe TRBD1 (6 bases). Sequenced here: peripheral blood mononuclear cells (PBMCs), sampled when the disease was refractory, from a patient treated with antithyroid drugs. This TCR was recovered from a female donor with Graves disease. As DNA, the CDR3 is TGCGCCAGCAGTAGACAGGACCAGACGAACACTGAAGCTTTCTTT. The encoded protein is CASSRQDQTNTEAFF. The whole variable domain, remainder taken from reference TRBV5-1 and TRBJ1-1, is KAGVTQTPRYLIKTRGQQVTLSCSPISGHRSVSWYQQTPGQGLQFLFEYFSETQRNKGNFPGRFSGRQFSNSRSEMNVSTLELGDSALYLCASSRQDQTNTEAFFGQGTRLTVV.